Below, 18 T cell receptor beta chains from the same sample are listed, as sequenced in a study of CD8 T cells in ankylosing spondylitis. Study-level findings and limits: A motif of 7 to 9 highly homologous TCR beta variants was seen as apparently characteristic of ankylosing spondylitis blood.

In TCRdb, the 5' RACE reads were re-called with MiXCR into one record per CDR3 protein. The sample includes fewer than 500,000 distinct CDR3 sequences, roughly a quarter of them seen just once. These receptors have no identified antigens. The sample taken for sequencing was blood, either unsorted or a sorted T cell fraction (not recorded which). The origin of the receptors is a male donor with ankylosing spondylitis.

The genes are TRBV24-1 and TRBJ2-5; 8 bases agree with TRBD1. V lost 0 bases to trimming and J lost 1 base; unmatched junction nucleotides: 9. Looked up from germline, CDR1 is KGHDR and CDR2 is SFDVKD. The CDR3 runs to 18 residues. CDR3 sequence: CATSDLKPGGSGQETQYF. CDR3 nucleotide sequence: TGTGCCACCAGTGATTTGAAGCCAGGGGGCAGCGGCCAAGAGACCCAGTACTTC.

The J gene is TRBJ2-1, the V gene TRBV5-1, with a possible D match to TRBD2 (6 bases). Trimming removed 4 bases at V and 4 bases at J, with 15 bases between. The CDR3 is made up of 15 amino acids. Germline CDR1 reads SGHRS; CDR2 reads YFSETQ. The CDR3 nucleotides read TGCGCCAGCAGCCGCCCGGAGGAGGGATACAATGAGCAGTTCTTC. It codes for CASSRPEEGYNEQFF.

The chain carries TRBV2 and TRBJ1-1; D gene ambiguous. This CDR3 is built from 12 residues. V lost 11 bases and J 3 bases, leaving 13 bases between the germline ends. The V gene's germline CDR1 is SNHLY and CDR2 FYNNEI. Here the CDR3 reads CAQQTEDTEAFF. DNA for the CDR3: TGTGCCCAACAGACGGAGGACACTGAAGCTTTCTTT.

Worth noting for this clonotype: An end of the junction differs from the germline gene, which may be a read error. The chain uses TRBV9 and TRBJ1-5; unclear D gene. The CDR3 has 12 residues. Germline V gene sequence: CDR1 SGDLS, CDR2 YYNGEE. The DNA of the CDR3 is TGTGCCAGCAGCGTAGCAGAAGAGCCCGAGCATTTT. Residues: CASSVAEEPEHF. Filled out from reference TRBV9 and TRBJ1-5, the complete variable domain reads DSGVTQTPKHLITATGQRVTLRCSPRSGDLSVYWYQQSLDQGLQFLIQYYNGEERAKGNILERFSAQQFPDLHSELNLSSLELGDSALYFCASSVAEEPEHFGDGTRLSIL.

This clonotype was observed a few times. J is TRBJ2-1 and V is TRBV28, with 9 positions matching TRBD2. CDR1 and CDR2 (germline): MDHEN, SYDVKM. Germline trimming cut 4 bases from V and 2 bases from J; bases unmatched to any gene: 6. This CDR3 region has 16 residues. The chain's CDR3 is CASSSKASGAYNEQFF. The DNA for the CDR3 is TGTGCCAGCAGTTCAAAGGCTAGCGGGGCCTACAATGAGCAGTTCTTC.

This chain links TRBV7-8 with TRBJ1-4; weak D call: TRBD1 (6 bases). Trimming shortened V by 6 bases and J by 0 bases, and 11 bases separated the two germline ends. The CDR3 length is 15 residues. The germline CDR1 and CDR2 sequences are SGHVS and FQNEAQ. The chain's CDR3 is CASSQGHATNEKLFF. For the CDR3, the DNA is TGTGCCAGCAGTCAGGGACATGCAACTAATGAAAAACTGTTTTTT.

V and J are TRBV7-2 and TRBJ2-1, with a weak D call TRBD2 (6 bases). V was cut by 5 bases and J by 1 base, with 15 bases left in between. This CDR3 region has 16 residues. Germline V gene lookup returns CDR1 SGHTA and CDR2 FQGNSA. This CDR3 is CASSLTPGVSYNEQFF. CDR3 DNA sequence: TGTGCCAGCAGCCTTACGCCGGGGGTTTCCTACAATGAGCAGTTCTTC.

This clonotype was seen a handful of times. The J gene is TRBJ2-1, the V gene TRBV7-9; 7 bases map to TRBD2. Germline assignment: CDR1 SEHNR and CDR2 FQNEAQ (reference sequence). This CDR3 is built from 14 residues. V shed 3 bases, J shed 8 bases, and the junction held 7 bases outside the gene matches. The CDR3, as DNA: TGTGCCAGCAGCTTCTCCTTCCGGGAGGATGAGCAGTTCTTC. Its protein is CASSFSFREDEQFF.

This chain joins TRBV3-1 and TRBJ2-7; no clear D. Germline lookup yields CDR1 LGHDT and CDR2 YNNKEL (reference sequence). The CDR3 is made up of 14 amino acids. V was cut by 1 base and J by 8 bases, with 15 bases left in between. The CDR3 sequence is CASSQGHAEPKQYF. In DNA form, the CDR3 reads TGTGCCAGCAGCCAAGGGCATGCGGAGCCCAAGCAGTACTTC.

This clonotype was found a few times. This sequence joins TRBV10-3 and TRBJ2-7, with TRBD1 matching 7 bases. Looked up from germline, CDR1 is ENHRY and CDR2 is SYGVKD. The CDR3 sequence is 15 residues long. V gave up 2 bases and J gave up 3 bases; unmatched junction bases: 7. CDR3 region: CAISEPRGQVYEQYF. DNA of the CDR3: TGTGCCATCAGTGAGCCAAGAGGACAGGTCTACGAGCAGTACTTC.

This clonotype appeared a few times. The rearrangement joins TRBV7-2 to TRBJ2-2; TRBD2 aligns across 8 bases. CDR1 and CDR2 (germline): SGHTA, FQGNSA. V lost 6 bases, J lost 2 bases, and 8 bases stayed unmatched. This CDR3 is 16 amino acids long. The CDR3 DNA is TGTGCCAGCAGACCCCGGGGACTAGGCAACACCGGGGAGCTGTTTTTT. This codes for CASRPRGLGNTGELFF.

The V and J genes are TRBV3-1 and TRBJ1-1, with unresolved D. CDR1 and CDR2 from the germline V gene are LGHDT and YNNKEL (reference sequence). The CDR3 sequence is 12 residues long. The V and J ends lost 8 bases and 5 bases respectively, with 12 bases between them. This CDR3 reads CASWRWGTEAFF. The CDR3 nucleotides read TGTGCCAGCTGGAGATGGGGAACTGAAGCTTTCTTT.

This clonotype has a handful of counts. The chain joins TRBV20-1 to TRBJ2-3, with 9 positions matching TRBD1. The V gene end was trimmed by 7 bases and the J gene end by 5 bases; junction bases not matched to a gene: 7. This CDR3 spans 13 amino acids. The germline CDR1 and CDR2 sequences are DFQATT and SNEGSKA (reference sequence). The CDR3 DNA is TGCAGTGGCACCGGGACAGGGATAGATACGCAGTATTTT. This sequence encodes CSGTGTGIDTQYF.

The table lists this clonotype with many counts. This rearrangement joins TRBV12-3 or TRBV12-4 to TRBJ1-5; unclear D gene. CDR3 length: 14 residues. Trimming left V 1 base short and J 2 bases short, with 6 bases between. This chain's CDR3 is CASSLGPGNQPQHF. DNA for the CDR3: TGTGCCAGCAGTTTAGGTCCGGGCAATCAGCCCCAGCATTTT.

V is TRBV5-1 and J is TRBJ2-3; D unclear. Germline CDR1 reads SGHRS; CDR2 reads YFSETQ. The CDR3 contains 14 residues. The V end was cut by 1 base, the J end by 4 bases, with 10 bases between. The CDR3 loop reads CASSLSRISDTQYF. The CDR3 DNA follows: TGCGCCAGCAGCTTGTCCCGAATTTCAGATACGCAGTATTTT.

J is TRBJ1-4 and V is TRBV4-1; tentative D call: TRBD1 (6 bases). CDR1 is MGHRA, CDR2 YSYEKL, per germline. The CDR3 is made up of 16 amino acids. The V end was cut by 3 bases, the J end by 8 bases, with 19 bases between. The CDR3: CASSQIRGTLSEKLFF. The CDR3 bases are TGCGCCAGCAGCCAGATCCGCGGGACACTGAGCGAAAAACTGTTTTTT.

This clonotype appeared a few times. This sequence joins TRBV6-2 or TRBV6-3 and TRBJ2-3; D gene unclear. CDR1 and CDR2 from the germline V gene are MNHEY and SVGEGT. The length of the CDR3 is 13 residues. Trimming removed 4 bases from V and 6 bases from J, with 11 bases in between. The CDR3 reads CASSFSTPDTQYF. As DNA, the CDR3 is TGTGCCAGCAGTTTCTCGACTCCGGATACGCAGTATTTT.

This clonotype was recorded many times. The rearrangement uses TRBV24-1 and TRBJ1-4; 9 bases line up with TRBD1. CDR1 and CDR2 from the germline V gene are KGHDR and SFDVKD. Trimming removed 7 bases from V and 5 bases from J; junction bases left unmatched: 4. The CDR3 totals 14 residues. The CDR3 DNA reads as TGTGCCACCAGAGAACAGGGGGCGAATGAAAAACTGTTTTTT. This codes for CATREQGANEKLFF.